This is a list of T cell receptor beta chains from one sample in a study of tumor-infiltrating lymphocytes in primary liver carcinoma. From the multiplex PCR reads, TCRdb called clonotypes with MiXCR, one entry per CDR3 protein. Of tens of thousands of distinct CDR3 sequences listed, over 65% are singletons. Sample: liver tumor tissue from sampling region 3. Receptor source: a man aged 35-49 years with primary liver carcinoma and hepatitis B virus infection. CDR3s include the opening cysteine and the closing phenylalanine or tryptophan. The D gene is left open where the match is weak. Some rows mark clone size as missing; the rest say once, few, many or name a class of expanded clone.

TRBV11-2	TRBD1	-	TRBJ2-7	CASSIEPPGQGSYEQYF	TGTGCCAGCAGCATCGAACCGCCGGGACAGGGAAGTTACGAGCAGTACTTC
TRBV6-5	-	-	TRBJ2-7	CTSCYSMQGYEQYF	TGTACCAGCTGTTACTCTATGCAGGGGTACGAGCAGTACTTC
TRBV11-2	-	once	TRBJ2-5	CASRSQDSAHQETQYF	TGCGCCAGCAGATCCCAAGACTCAGCCCACCAAGAGACCCAGTACTTC
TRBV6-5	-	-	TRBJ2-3	CASGPETGNYDTQYF	TGTGCCAGCGGGCCCGAGACAGGCAATTACGATACGCAGTATTTT
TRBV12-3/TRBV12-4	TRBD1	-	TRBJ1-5	CASSWTGHSQPQHF	TGTGCCAGCAGTTGGACAGGGCATAGTCAGCCCCAGCACTTT
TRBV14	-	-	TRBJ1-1	CTSSLQGIPSFEAFF	TGTACCAGCAGCCTACAGGGTATTCCGAGTTTTGAAGCTTTCTTT
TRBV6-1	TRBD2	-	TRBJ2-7	CGRLAEDYEQYF	TGTGGCAGACTAGCGGAGGACTACGAGCAGTACTTC
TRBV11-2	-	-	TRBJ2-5	CTSSSTGILLSQYF	TGTACCAGTAGCTCGACGGGTATATTATTGTCCCAGTACTTC
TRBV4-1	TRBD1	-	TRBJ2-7	CASGQGGQGSYYELYF	TGCGCCAGCGGCCAAGGAGGACAGGGTTCCTACTACGAGCTGTACTTC
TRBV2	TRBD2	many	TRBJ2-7	CASSADSGNYEQYF	TGTGCCAGCAGTGCTGATAGCGGGAACTACGAGCAGTACTTC
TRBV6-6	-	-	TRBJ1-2	CANSDHFYGYTF	TGTGCCAACAGTGACCATTTCTATGGCTACACCTTC
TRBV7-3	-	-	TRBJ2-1	CASSLDSGDYNKQFF	TGTGCCAGCAGCTTAGACAGCGGCGATTACAATAAGCAGTTCTTC
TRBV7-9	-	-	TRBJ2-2	CASSLEGFRAGELFF	TGTGCCAGCAGCTTAGAAGGGTTCCGAGCCGGGGAGCTGTTTTTT
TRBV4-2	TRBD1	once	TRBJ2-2	CASSQPETGGSNIGELFF	TGTGCCAGCAGCCAACCAGAGACAGGGGGTTCGAACATCGGGGAGCTGTTTTTT
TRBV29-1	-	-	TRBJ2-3	CSTGEVTSGSGTQYF	TGCAGCACAGGGGAGGTAACCAGCGGGAGTGGTACGCAGTATTTT
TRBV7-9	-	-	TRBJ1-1	CASSLGPGGEASF	TGTGCCAGCAGCTTGGGCCCTGGGGGTGAAGCTTCCTTT
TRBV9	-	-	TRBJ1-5	CATSVVEGQPQHF	TGTGCCACCAGCGTAGTGGAGGGACAGCCCCAGCATTTT
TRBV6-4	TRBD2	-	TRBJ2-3	CASSDSTSGNTDTQYF	TGTGCCAGCAGTGACTCGACTAGCGGGAACACGGATACGCAGTATTTT
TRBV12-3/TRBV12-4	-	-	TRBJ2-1	CASCLAQGYEEFF	TGTGCCAGCTGTTTAGCCCAGGGCTATGAGGAGTTCTTC
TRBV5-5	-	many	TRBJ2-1	CASSFGLNNEQFF	TGTGCCAGCAGCTTCGGACTGAACAATGAGCAGTTCTTC
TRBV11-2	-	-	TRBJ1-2	CASSLEGNCVYTF	TGCGCCAGCAGCTTAGAGGGGAACTGTGTCTACACCTTC
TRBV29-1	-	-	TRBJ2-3	CSVAWAGGIGDTQDF	-
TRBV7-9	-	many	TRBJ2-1	CASSLANRATEQFF	TGTGCCAGCAGCTTAGCTAACAGGGCTACTGAGCAGTTCTTC
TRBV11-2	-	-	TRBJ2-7	CASSLDFGAPNSYEQYF	TGTGCCAGCAGCTTAGACTTCGGTGCACCCAACTCCTACGAGCAGTACTTC
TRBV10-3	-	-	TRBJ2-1	CDISDERVRNEQFF	TGTGACATCAGTGATGAGAGGGTAAGGAATGAGCAGTTCTTC
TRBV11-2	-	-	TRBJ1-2	CTSSLEGNYGCTF	-
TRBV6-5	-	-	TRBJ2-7	CASSYCRDGNYEQYF	TGTGCCAGCAGTTACTGCCGGGACGGTAACTACGAACAGTACTTC
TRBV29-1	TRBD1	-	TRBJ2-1	CSGLPGQGVDKQLF	TGTAGCGGATTGCCGGGACAGGGAGTGGATAAGCAGCTCTTC
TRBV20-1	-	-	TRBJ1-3	CSAPRGHFGNTIYF	TGCAGTGCTCCGAGGGGACACTTCGGAAACACCATATATTTT
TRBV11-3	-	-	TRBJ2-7	CARSPARSSHEQYF	TGTGCCCGCAGCCCAGCAAGGAGCTCCCACGAGCAGTACTTC
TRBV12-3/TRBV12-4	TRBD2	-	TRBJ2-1	CASSLLAEENEQFF	TGTGCCAGCAGTTTACTAGCGGAAGAAAATGAACAGTTCTTC
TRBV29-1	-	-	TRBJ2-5	CSLSGVSGQETQYF	TGTAGCCTGTCGGGCGTCAGCGGGCAAGAGACCCAGTACTTC
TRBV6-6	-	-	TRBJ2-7	CASSYSGCGGQTYEQYF	TGTGCCAGTAGTTACTCGGGGTGTGGAGGACAGACCTACGAGCAGTACTTC
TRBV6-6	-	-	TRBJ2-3	CVSSSDSTDTHYF	TGTGTCAGCTCAAGCGACAGCACAGATACGCACTATTTT
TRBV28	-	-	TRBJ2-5	CASTQEDRTETQYF	TGTGCCAGCACCCAAGAAGACAGGACCGAGACCCAGTACTTC
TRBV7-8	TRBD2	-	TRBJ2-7	CASSLELAGNSCEQYF	TGTGCCAGCAGCTTAGAACTAGCGGGTAATTCCTGCGAGCAGTACTTC
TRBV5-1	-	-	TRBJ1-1	CASSLAPGRQGKAFF	TGCGCCAGCAGTTTGGCTCCGGGAAGGCAGGGTAAAGCTTTCTTT
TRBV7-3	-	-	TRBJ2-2	CASSLTGGVGELFF	TGTGCCAGCAGCTTAACAGGGGGGGTCGGGGAGCTGTTTTTT
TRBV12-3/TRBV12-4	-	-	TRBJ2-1	CAGSPFGLAGGNEQFF	TGTGCCGGCAGCCCCTTCGGACTAGCAGGGGGTAATGAGCAGTTCTTC
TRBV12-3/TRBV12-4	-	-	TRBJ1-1	CASSLNSLTGALF	TGTGCCAGCAGTTTAAATTCTCTCACTGGAGCTCTCTTT
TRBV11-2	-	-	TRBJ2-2	CVILPPGLYTGELFF	TGTGTCATCCTCCCACCGGGATTGTACACCGGGGAGTTGTTTTTT
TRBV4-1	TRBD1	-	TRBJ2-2	CTSSRDRVFTGELLF	TGCACCAGCAGTCGGGACAGGGTTTTCACCGGGGAGCTGCTATTT
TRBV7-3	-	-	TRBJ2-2	CASSLTGEVGELFF	TGTGCCAGCAGCTTAACAGGGGAGGTCGGGGAGCTGTTTTTT
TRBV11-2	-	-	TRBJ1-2	CARSLKGNYGYTF	TGTGCCAGAAGCTTAAAGGGAAACTATGGCTACACCTTC
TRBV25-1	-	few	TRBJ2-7	CAGANEAYEQYF	TGTGCCGGCGCGAATGAGGCGTACGAGCAGTACTTC